These T cell receptor beta chains were read from a single sample in a study of cytomegalovirus exposure and HLA in healthy donors. Sequencing used immunoSEQ multiplex PCR; TCRdb keeps in-frame clones, though not all of them. The sample carries approximately 90,000 clones, more than 70% recorded once. Sequencing was performed on PBMCs. Receptor source: a man aged 25 to 40 in good health and CMV-seronegative. The CDR3 runs from the conserved cysteine through the conserved F or W. A D gene is named only where the DNA matches it firmly. Rows may omit the clone size; those that give it use once, few, many or a size class.

abundance: .; v_gene: TRBV5-6; j_gene: TRBJ1-4; d_gene: .; CDR3nt: TGTGCCAGCAGCTTGGAGGAGGCACATCAATATGAAAAACTGTTTTTT; CDR3aa: CASSLEEAHQYEKLFF
abundance: .; v_gene: TRBV6-5; j_gene: TRBJ1-1; d_gene: .; CDR3nt: TGTGCCAGCAGTTACCGAGTGGAGGCTGGGTTGGGAGCTTTCTTT; CDR3aa: CASSYRVEAGLGAFF
abundance: few; v_gene: TRBV11-2; j_gene: TRBJ2-7; d_gene: .; CDR3nt: TGTGCCAGCAGCTTAAGGGGTTGGGAGCAGTACTTC; CDR3aa: CASSLRGWEQYF
abundance: .; v_gene: TRBV2; j_gene: TRBJ1-4; d_gene: .; CDR3nt: TGTGCCAGCAGTGATGCAACAGAAAATGAAAAACTGTTTTTT; CDR3aa: CASSDATENEKLFF
abundance: .; v_gene: TRBV14; j_gene: TRBJ1-5; d_gene: .; CDR3nt: TGTGCCAGCAGCCGGTCAGTGAATCAGCCCCAGCATTTT; CDR3aa: CASSRSVNQPQHF
abundance: few; v_gene: TRBV10-1; j_gene: TRBJ1-1; d_gene: TRBD1; CDR3nt: TGCGCCAGCAGTTCGACCGGGACAGCCAACACTGAAGCTTTCTTT; CDR3aa: CASSSTGTANTEAFF
abundance: .; v_gene: TRBV6-6; j_gene: TRBJ2-3; d_gene: .; CDR3nt: TGTGCCAGCAGTCAGGCCATAGCGACAGATACGCAGTATTTT; CDR3aa: CASSQAIATDTQYF
abundance: .; v_gene: TRBV5-1; j_gene: TRBJ1-5; d_gene: .; CDR3nt: TGCGCCAGCAGCCGGGGGGATGATCAGCCCCAGCATTTT; CDR3aa: CASSRGDDQPQHF
abundance: .; v_gene: TRBV4-3; j_gene: TRBJ1-5; d_gene: .; CDR3nt: TGCGCCAGCAGCCAAGATCTTTGGCAGGGCAATCAGCCCCAGCATTTT; CDR3aa: CASSQDLWQGNQPQHF
abundance: .; v_gene: TRBV7-2; j_gene: TRBJ1-2; d_gene: TRBD1; CDR3nt: TGTGCCAGCAGCTTAGCCAGGGGGCATGGTAACTATGGCTACACCTTC; CDR3aa: CASSLARGHGNYGYTF
abundance: .; v_gene: TRBV28; j_gene: TRBJ2-2; d_gene: TRBD1; CDR3nt: TGTGCCAGCAGCCAGGGGGCGAACACCGGGGAGCTGTTTTTT; CDR3aa: CASSQGANTGELFF
abundance: .; v_gene: TRBV30; j_gene: TRBJ2-7; d_gene: .; CDR3nt: TGTGCCTGGAGTGTCAGTTCCTACGAGCAGTACTTC; CDR3aa: CAWSVSSYEQYF
abundance: .; v_gene: TRBV6-1; j_gene: TRBJ2-2; d_gene: TRBD1; CDR3nt: TGTGCCAGCAGTAAGGGACAGGGGGCGGCCGGGGAGCTGTTTTTT; CDR3aa: CASSKGQGAAGELFF